These 19 T cell receptor beta chains were all obtained from the same sample, sequenced in a study of post-analysis software for immune sequencing data. Findings of the study overall: TRBV5-6, TRBV5-1 and TRBV20-1 were among 4 or 5 TRBV segments more frequent in patients than controls.

Antigen specificity for these receptors is unknown. Incorporated into the TCR beta cDNA libraries were unique molecular identifiers, which served to reduce PCR and sequencing biases. TCRdb reprocessed the PCR reads via MiXCR and lists one record per CDR3 protein. Found here are fewer than 700,000 distinct CDR3 sequences, 44% of them singletons; the top ten hold roughly 1.8%. Sequences were obtained from blood. The origin of the receptors is a girl aged 10 to 17 with multiple sclerosis.

V is TRBV4-1 and J is TRBJ1-2; a possible D gene is TRBD1 (6 bases). The V end was cut by 1 base, the J end by 0 bases, with 9 bases between. CDR3 length equals 15 residues. Looked up from germline, CDR1 is MGHRA and CDR2 is YSYEKL. The CDR3 reads CASSQVEGANYGYTF. The CDR3 DNA is TGCGCCAGCAGCCAAGTGGAGGGGGCTAACTATGGCTACACCTTC.

A word on this clonotype: Its ends do not fully match the called genes, so a read error is possible. The chain is built from TRBV12-3 or TRBV12-4 and TRBJ1-5; 8 bases fit TRBD1. The CDR3 is 17 residues long. The CDR3 spells CASSLAGQEHQNQPQHF. The DNA of the CDR3 is TGTGCCAGTAGTTTAGCGGGACAGGAGCACCAGAATCAGCCCCAGCATTTT.

This clonotype has a handful of counts. This chain connects TRBV5-6 to TRBJ2-1; TRBD1 matches at 7 bases. Unmatched junction bases numbered 7, after V lost 3 bases and J lost 10 bases. Germline assignment: CDR1 SGHDT and CDR2 YYEEEE. The CDR3 is 13 amino acids. The CDR3 loop reads CASSWDSPGEQFF. CDR3 bases: TGTGCCAGCAGCTGGGACAGCCCGGGGGAGCAGTTCTTC.

V is TRBV7-2 and J is TRBJ2-1; D may be TRBD1 or TRBD2 (5 bases each). This CDR3 spans 14 amino acids. Germline lookup yields CDR1 SGHTA and CDR2 FQGNSA. Trimming removed 1 base from V and 7 bases from J, with 11 bases in between. The CDR3 DNA sequence: TGTGCCAGCAGCTTAGTGACCTGGGGGAATGAGCAGTTCTTC. This encodes CASSLVTWGNEQFF.

This clonotype was counted only a few times. The V and J genes are TRBV20-1 and TRBJ2-1, with D maybe TRBD2 (6 bases). The V end was cut by 0 bases, the J end by 8 bases, with 17 bases between. The CDR3 is 15 residues long. CDR1 and CDR2 (germline): DFQATT, SNEGSKA (reference sequence). CDR3 protein: CSARDRRGASHEQFF. For the CDR3, the DNA is TGCAGTGCTAGAGATCGGCGGGGAGCCTCCCATGAGCAGTTCTTC.

In its sample, this clonotype was seen a few times. The rearrangement links TRBV12-3 or TRBV12-4 to TRBJ2-7; the D is unclear. This CDR3 contains 12 residues. The V and J ends lost 5 bases and 3 bases respectively, with 8 bases between them. Here the CDR3 DNA reads TGTGCCAGCAGTCAGGTCAACTACGAGCAGTACTTC. It specifies CASSQVNYEQYF.

The V and J genes are TRBV5-1 and TRBJ1-2, with a weak D call TRBD1 (5 bases). The V end lost 4 bases, the J end lost 5 bases, and 18 bases lay between the germline ends. CDR1 is SGHRS and CDR2 is YFSETQ in the germline V gene. The CDR3 consists of 15 residues. The CDR3 loop is CASSLGPAQSYGYTF. The CDR3 bases are TGCGCCAGCAGCCTGGGGCCAGCTCAATCTTATGGCTACACCTTC.

In its sample, this clonotype was seen a few times. The chain has TRBV6-2 or TRBV6-3 and TRBJ1-2; 7 nucleotides match TRBD1. Germline CDR1 reads MNHEY; CDR2 reads SVGEGT. The CDR3 runs to 13 residues. V lost 6 bases, J lost 4 bases, and 5 bases stayed unmatched. In DNA form, the CDR3 reads TGTGCCAGCAGACTGACAGGGAGCTATGGCTACACCTTC. This codes for CASRLTGSYGYTF.

The V gene is TRBV2, the J gene TRBJ2-3; tentative D call: TRBD1 (7 bases). The germline V and J ends were trimmed by 10 bases and 0 bases, with 11 bases remaining between them. The germline V gene has CDR1 SNHLY and CDR2 FYNNEI. The CDR3 spans 13 residues. CDR3 amino acids: CANRGLSTDTQYF. DNA for the CDR3: TGTGCCAACAGGGGACTTAGCACAGATACGCAGTATTTT.

J is TRBJ2-7 and V is TRBV29-1; D is possibly TRBD1 (6 bases). The J call may be mistaken, given a closer DNA end match to TRBJ2-4. This CDR3 contains 16 residues. Germline CDR1 is SQVTM and CDR2 is ANQGSEA. CDR3 residues: CSVVQTGKGFMNIQYF. The CDR3 DNA reads as TGCAGCGTCGTTCAAACAGGGAAGGGGTTTATGAACATTCAGTACTTC.

This clonotype has only one observation. This chain uses TRBV12-3 or TRBV12-4 with TRBJ1-4, with D perhaps matching TRBD1 (6 bases). V shed 3 bases and J shed 7 bases, with 12 bases lying between them. The CDR3 spans 14 residues. The CDR3, as DNA: TGTGCCAGCAGTTTCGGGCAGGGGACTGAAAAACTGTTTTTT. This gives the protein CASSFGQGTEKLFF.

V gene TRBV2 combines with J gene TRBJ1-1; a possible D gene is TRBD1 (5 bases). The V gene lost 6 bases and the J gene lost 3 bases, with 11 bases spanning the gap. The CDR3 spans 13 residues. Germline CDR1 SNHLY, CDR2 FYNNEI. The CDR3 is CASSQGRDTEAFF. CDR3 DNA: TGTGCCAGCAGCCAGGGTAGAGACACTGAAGCTTTCTTT.

This chain links TRBV12-3 or TRBV12-4 with TRBJ2-4; D is unresolved. Trimming took 5 bases from V and 8 from J, leaving 10 bases between them. The CDR3 spans 12 residues. The CDR3 nucleotides read TGTGCCAGCAGTCTCGACATGGACATTCAGTACTTC. Protein: CASSLDMDIQYF.

The J gene is TRBJ2-5, the V gene TRBV24-1; no clear D gene. Trimming took off 0 bases at V and 3 bases at J, with 4 bases between the two ends. There are 13 residues in the CDR3. Germline-derived CDR1 and CDR2 are KGHDR and SFDVKD. The CDR3 sequence is CATSDLLEETQYF. In DNA, the CDR3 is TGTGCCACCAGTGATTTGCTGGAAGAGACCCAGTACTTC.

This clonotype was observed a handful of times. V is TRBV20-1 and J is TRBJ2-7; TRBD2 agrees at 7 bases. The CDR3 has 15 residues. Germline trimming cut 4 bases from V and 5 bases from J; bases unmatched to any gene: 14. Germline assignment: CDR1 DFQATT and CDR2 SNEGSKA (reference sequence). The CDR3 loop reads CSATPRAGPGNEQYF. In DNA form, the CDR3 reads TGCAGTGCTACCCCTCGAGCGGGGCCGGGGAACGAGCAGTACTTC.

The rearrangement uses TRBV6-5 and TRBJ2-7; 9 bases line up with TRBD1. The CDR3 runs to 13 residues. Germline CDR1 and CDR2: MNHEY and SVGAGI. V dropped 8 bases and J dropped 2; count of bases not matched to a gene: 4. Here the CDR3 reads CASDRDRAYEQYF. The DNA of the CDR3 is TGTGCCAGCGACCGGGACAGGGCCTACGAGCAGTACTTC.

This clonotype has a handful of counts. The chain is built from TRBV7-2 and TRBJ2-5, with D perhaps TRBD2 (6 bases). The germline V and J ends were trimmed by 2 bases and 5 bases, with 9 bases remaining between them. The CDR3 runs to 13 residues. Germline assignment: CDR1 SGHTA and CDR2 FQGNSA. CDR3 sequence reads: CASSLTSSETQYF. Written as DNA, the CDR3 is TGTGCCAGCAGCTTAACTAGCAGTGAGACCCAGTACTTC.

This clonotype was picked up a small number of times. This chain joins TRBV7-2 and TRBJ2-1, with 15 positions matching TRBD2. Germline lookup yields CDR1 SGHTA and CDR2 FQGNSA. The CDR3 runs to 13 residues. With V trimmed by 8 bases and J by 9 bases, 2 bases remained unmatched. Here the CDR3 reads CASGLAGGFEQFF. The CDR3 nucleotides read TGTGCCAGCGGACTAGCGGGGGGGTTTGAGCAGTTCTTC.

This clonotype was seen only a few times. V and J are TRBV12-3 or TRBV12-4 and TRBJ1-6, with unresolved D. Trimming left V 2 bases short and J 6 bases short, with 5 bases between. The CDR3 has 13 residues. The CDR3: CASSLFSNSPLHF. CDR3 nucleotides: TGTGCCAGCAGTTTATTCTCTAATTCACCCCTCCACTTT.